This T cell receptor (beta chain) was captured in a study of T-cell reconstitution after alpha-beta-depleted transplantation in children. This CDR3 is 15 amino acids long. Trimming cost V 2 bases and J 4 bases; bases outside gene matches: 8. The V gene's germline CDR1 is DFQATT and CDR2 SNEGSKA (reference sequence). For TCRbeta, the library was prepared with unique molecular identifiers. MiXCR, run by TCRdb on the PCR reads, gives a single entry per CDR3 protein. The sample comprises hundreds of thousands of distinct CDR3 sequences, roughly a sixth of which are singletons, and roughly two fifths rests with the top ten. Findings and limits, study-wide: After transplant, high TCRbeta diversity at day 60 in some patients arose from surviving recipient T cells and thymic progenitors. Reported findings indicate that, about two months after transplant, alpha-beta T cells came from several hundred expanded clones, which were derived from non-depleted graft cells. The main origin of T-cell counts and diversity one year after transplant was newly produced T cells.

There are a few counts of this clonotype. Antigen specificity is unknown. This TCR was recovered from a male patient aged 2-15 years who had a stem cell transplant for acute lymphoblastic leukemia, so the T cells may come from the graft donor. This material consisted of PBMCs, mostly from graft donor cells, taken 360 days after TCRalphabeta/CD19-depleted stem cell transplant. The chain employs TRBV20-1 and TRBJ1-5; 7 bases match TRBD1. CDR3 protein: CSARPDRVPNQPQHF. The DNA of the CDR3 is TGCAGTGCTAGACCTGACAGGGTCCCTAATCAGCCCCAGCATTTT.